The 18 T cell receptor beta chains below all came from one sample that was sequenced in a study of human T cells and chemical hapten exposure. Time point: pre-sensitization, week 0. Documented treatment: therapeutic diphenylcyclopropenone sensitization with weekly scalp DPC. TCRdb recomputed calls from the RACE reads with MiXCR, one row per CDR3 protein. The data contain fewer than 200,000 distinct CDR3 sequences, more than 25% of them singletons. The source was whole blood, collected in connection with sensitization to the hapten diphenylcyclopropenone (DPC). The receptors were sampled from a woman aged 30 to 39 with alopecia areata. Some clones in this sample may be carry-over from other donors' samples.

Only a few counts were recorded for this clonotype. V gene TRBV10-2 combines with J gene TRBJ1-6; the D gene is possibly TRBD1 (6 bases). V lost 2 bases to trimming and J lost 5 bases, with 13 bases between them. The CDR3 covers 16 residues. The V gene's germline CDR1 is WSHSY and CDR2 SAAADI. The CDR3 protein is CASSERGGANNSPLHF. The CDR3 DNA follows: TGCGCCAGCAGTGAGCGGGGGGGCGCAAATAATTCACCCCTCCACTTT.

This clonotype was recorded a few times. The chain recombines TRBV3-1 with TRBJ2-1; D may correspond to TRBD1 or TRBD2 (7 bases each). The CDR3 is 17 amino acids. Germline V lookup: CDR1 LGHDT, CDR2 YNNKEL (reference sequence). The V gene lost 0 bases and the J gene lost 1 base, with 13 bases spanning the gap. The CDR3 loop is CASSQDRGDSSYNEQFF. The CDR3 DNA reads TGTGCCAGCAGCCAAGATCGGGGGGACAGTTCCTACAATGAGCAGTTCTTC.

This clonotype turned up a few times. The V call is TRBV7-2, the J call TRBJ2-2; weak D call: TRBD1 (6 bases). The V and J ends lost 4 bases and 7 bases respectively, with 16 bases between them. This CDR3 is built from 15 residues. The germline gives CDR1 SGHTA, CDR2 FQGNSA. CDR3 protein: CASSWTVARSGELFF. DNA of the CDR3: TGTGCCAGCAGCTGGACAGTCGCGCGGAGCGGGGAGCTGTTTTTT.

The V call is TRBV6-1, the J call TRBJ2-1; D not resolved. V was trimmed by 5 bases and J by 0 bases, leaving 8 bases between them. The CDR3 totals 14 residues. Germline V lookup: CDR1 MNHNS, CDR2 SASEGT. The CDR3 bases are TGTGCCAGCAGTACCTTGAGCTCCTACAATGAGCAGTTCTTC. Translating it yields CASSTLSSYNEQFF.

This clonotype has a handful of counts. V and J are TRBV28 and TRBJ1-6; D is ambiguous. V lost 3 bases and J lost 5, with 5 bases in between. Per germline, CDR1 MDHEN and CDR2 SYDVKM. This CDR3 is 13 amino acids long. CDR3 DNA: TGTGCCAGCAGTTTGGTCCATAATTCACCCCTCCACTTT. Translated, it gives CASSLVHNSPLHF.

This clonotype was detected once. The genes are TRBV6-5 and TRBJ2-7; 7 bases match TRBD1. CDR3 length: 14 residues. The V gene end was trimmed by 6 bases and the J gene end by 2 bases; junction bases not matched to a gene: 7. CDR1 is MNHEY and CDR2 is SVGAGI in the germline V gene. CDR3 protein: CASSSSTGAYEQYF. In nucleotides, the CDR3 is TGTGCCAGCAGCAGTTCAACAGGGGCCTACGAGCAGTACTTC.

This clonotype was seen only a few times. This chain connects TRBV7-2 to TRBJ2-3; D is unresolved. V was pared by 2 bases and J by 4 bases, with 7 bases between. This CDR3 comprises 13 residues. From germline, CDR1 is SGHTA and CDR2 FQGNSA. This CDR3 reads CASSLQAADTQYF. The CDR3 coding sequence is TGTGCCAGCAGCTTACAAGCAGCAGATACGCAGTATTTT. Drawing the rest from reference TRBV7-2 and TRBJ2-3, the complete variable domain is GAGVSQSPSNKVTEKGKDVELRCDPISGHTALYWYRQSLGQGLEFLIYFQGNSAPDKSGLPSDRFSAERTGGSVSTLTIQRTQQEDSAVYLCASSLQAADTQYFGPGTRLTVL.

This chain links TRBV7-3 with TRBJ1-2; maybe TRBD1 (5 bases). Trimming removed 3 bases from V and 8 bases from J, with 13 bases in between. The CDR3 is made up of 13 amino acids. Germline values: CDR1 SGHTA, CDR2 FQGTGA. CDR3 nucleotides: TGTGCCAGCAGCTTTTCGGGGGACTCAGGCTACACCTTC. As protein: CASSFSGDSGYTF. The variable domain in full, completed from reference TRBV7-3 and TRBJ1-2, reads GAGVSQTPSNKVTEKGKYVELRCDPISGHTALYWYRQSLGQGPEFLIYFQGTGAADDSGLPNDRFFAVRPEGSVSTLKIQRTERGDSAVYLCASSFSGDSGYTFGSGTRLTVV.

J is TRBJ2-3 and V is TRBV3-1; 7 positions agree with TRBD1. Per germline, CDR1 LGHDT and CDR2 YNNKEL (reference sequence). The ends lost 2 bases at V and 1 base at J; junction bases unmatched: 6. CDR3 length: 16 amino acids. The CDR3 spells CASSQLAGQGTDTQYF. For the CDR3, the DNA is TGTGCCAGCAGCCAATTAGCTGGACAGGGCACAGATACGCAGTATTTT.

The CDR3 spells CASSYHRGREQYF. DNA of the CDR3: TGTGCCAGCAGTTACCACAGGGGGCGCGAGCAGTACTTC. This chain connects TRBV6-2 or TRBV6-3 to TRBJ2-7; TRBD1 matches 9 bases. V lost 2 bases and J lost 6; bases outside the gene matches: 2. Germline V gene sequence: CDR1 MNHEY, CDR2 SVGEGT. The CDR3 sequence is 13 residues long.

The sample holds many counts of this clonotype. The rearrangement links TRBV7-2 to TRBJ1-2; D possibly corresponds to TRBD1 (5 bases). Germline lookup yields CDR1 SGHTA and CDR2 FQGNSA. Trimming removed 3 bases at V and 4 bases at J, with 9 bases between. This CDR3 region has 13 residues. CDR3: CASSFDSSYGYTF. The CDR3 DNA is TGTGCCAGCAGCTTTGACAGCTCCTATGGCTACACCTTC.

This sequence joins TRBV11-3 and TRBJ2-7; D might be TRBD1 (6 bases). Trimming pared 5 bases from V and 3 bases from J, leaving 14 bases between. This CDR3 region has 14 residues. The germline gives CDR1 SGHNT, CDR2 YENEEA. CDR3 amino acids: CASSQDRRNYEQYF. Written as DNA, the CDR3 is TGTGCCAGCAGCCAAGACAGGAGGAACTACGAGCAGTACTTC.

This chain links TRBV12-3 or TRBV12-4 with TRBJ2-2; D not resolved. There are 13 residues in the CDR3. Trimming took 3 bases from V and 4 from J, leaving 6 bases between them. CDR3 region: CASSLWSTGELFF. The CDR3 region has the DNA TGTGCCAGCAGTTTGTGGTCCACCGGGGAGCTGTTTTTT.

The rearrangement joins TRBV4-2 to TRBJ2-7; no firm D call. Trimming cost V 0 bases and J 0 bases, with 9 bases left between them. Germline CDR1 and CDR2: LGHNA and YNFKEQ. The CDR3 sequence is 15 residues long. The CDR3 loop is CASSQDLGSSYEQYF. CDR3 bases: TGTGCCAGCAGCCAAGATTTGGGCTCCTCCTACGAGCAGTACTTC.

V usage is TRBV24-1 and J usage is TRBJ2-1; TRBD2 agrees at 7 bases. Germline-derived CDR1 and CDR2 are KGHDR and SFDVKD. The CDR3 consists of 14 residues. Trimming removed 4 bases from V and 10 bases from J; junction bases left unmatched: 9. The CDR3 DNA sequence: TGTGCCACCAGTGACCATGGACTAGTTGGGGAGCAGTTCTTC. Encoded protein: CATSDHGLVGEQFF.

Regarding this clonotype: Its ends do not fully match the called genes, so a read error is possible. CDR3 coding DNA: TGCGCCAGCAGTTACTCGAACACTCAGAACACTGAAGCTTTCTTT. As protein: CASSYSNTQNTEAFF. This chain connects TRBV6-2 or TRBV6-3 to TRBJ1-1; D gene ambiguous. Germline V CDR1 and CDR2: MNHEY, SVGEGT. This CDR3 region has 15 residues.

The chain has TRBV6-2 or TRBV6-3 and TRBJ1-1; 12 nucleotides match TRBD1. The CDR3 is 23 residues long. The V gene's germline CDR1 is MNHEY and CDR2 SVGEGT. The V segment lost 7 bases and the J segment 3 bases; nucleotides outside the gene matches: 30. The CDR3 DNA reads as TGTGCCAGCACCACTCGAACGTCCGGGACAGGGGGCATCCAAGCGCCGACCGACACTGAAGCTTTCTTT. Its protein product is CASTTRTSGTGGIQAPTDTEAFF.

This clonotype was observed once. V usage is TRBV30 and J usage is TRBJ2-2, with unresolved D. The CDR3 runs 12 residues. Germline V gives CDR1 GTSNPN, CDR2 SVGIG (reference sequence). The V end lost 0 bases, the J end lost 7 bases, and 6 bases lay between the germline ends. The CDR3 sequence is CAWSVYYGELFF. CDR3 DNA: TGTGCCTGGAGTGTATATTACGGGGAGCTGTTTTTT. The complete variable domain, with remaining parts taken from reference TRBV30 and TRBJ2-2, reads SQTIHQWPATLVQPVGSPLSLECTVEGTSNPNLYWYRQAAGRGLQLLFYSVGIGQISSEVPQNLSASRPQDRQFILSSKKLLLSDSGFYLCAWSVYYGELFFGEGSRLTVL.